This T cell receptor beta chain was sequenced in a study of T cell responses to AZD1222 COVID-19 vaccine. Worth noting for this clone: The antigen remains undetermined.

CDR1 and CDR2 from the germline V gene are SGHTA and FQGNSA. V gave up 0 bases and J gave up 6 bases, with 9 bases separating them. The CDR3 runs 13 residues. Study-level findings and limits: In all cases, repertoires were sampled only after the peak T cell response.

Produced via immunoSEQ multiplex PCR; TCRdb's table is partial and in-frame only. The data show approximately 94,000 clones, with approximately 87% seen just once and roughly 15% held by the top ten. This sequence was found in an adult in good health. This chain connects TRBV7-2 to TRBJ2-7; tentative D call: TRBD2 (5 bases). The sequencing used peripheral blood, collected on day 0 of AZD1222 vaccination. Here the CDR3 DNA reads TGTGCCAGCAGCTTAGCGACGGGGTTCGAGCAGTACTTC. It is translated as CASSLATGFEQYF.